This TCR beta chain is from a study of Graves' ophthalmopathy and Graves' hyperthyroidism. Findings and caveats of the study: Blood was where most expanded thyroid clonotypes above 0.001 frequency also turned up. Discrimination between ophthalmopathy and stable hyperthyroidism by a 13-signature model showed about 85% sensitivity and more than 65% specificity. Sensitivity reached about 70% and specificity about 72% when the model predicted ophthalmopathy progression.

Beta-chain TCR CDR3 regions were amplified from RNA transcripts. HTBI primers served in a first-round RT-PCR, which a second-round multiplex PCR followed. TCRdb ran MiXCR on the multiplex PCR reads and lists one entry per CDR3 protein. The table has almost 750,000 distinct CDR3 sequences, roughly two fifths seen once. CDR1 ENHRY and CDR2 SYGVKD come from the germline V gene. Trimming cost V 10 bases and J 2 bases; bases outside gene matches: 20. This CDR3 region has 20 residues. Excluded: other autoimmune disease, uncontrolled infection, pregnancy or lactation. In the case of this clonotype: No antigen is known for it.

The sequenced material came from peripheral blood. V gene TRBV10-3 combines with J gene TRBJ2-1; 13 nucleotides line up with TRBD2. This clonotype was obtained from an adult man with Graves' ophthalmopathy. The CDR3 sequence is CASKKGTSGILIRTYNEQFF. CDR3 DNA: TGTGCCAGCAAGAAGGGGACTAGCGGGATCTTAATTCGAACCTACAATGAGCAGTTCTTC.